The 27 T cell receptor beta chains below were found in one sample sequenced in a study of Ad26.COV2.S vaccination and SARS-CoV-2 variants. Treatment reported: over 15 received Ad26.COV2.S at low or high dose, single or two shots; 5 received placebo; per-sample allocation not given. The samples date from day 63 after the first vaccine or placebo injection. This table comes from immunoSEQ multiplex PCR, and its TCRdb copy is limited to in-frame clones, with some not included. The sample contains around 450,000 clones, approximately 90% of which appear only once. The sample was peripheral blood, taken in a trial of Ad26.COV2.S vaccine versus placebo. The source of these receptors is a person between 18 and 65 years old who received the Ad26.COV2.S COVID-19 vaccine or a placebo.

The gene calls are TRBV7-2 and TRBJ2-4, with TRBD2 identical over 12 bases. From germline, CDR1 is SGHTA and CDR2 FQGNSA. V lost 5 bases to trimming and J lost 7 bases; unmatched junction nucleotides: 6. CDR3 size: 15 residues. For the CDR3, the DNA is TGTGCCAGCAGCCCCCAGCTAGCGGGGGGGAACATTCAGTACTTC. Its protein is CASSPQLAGGNIQYF.

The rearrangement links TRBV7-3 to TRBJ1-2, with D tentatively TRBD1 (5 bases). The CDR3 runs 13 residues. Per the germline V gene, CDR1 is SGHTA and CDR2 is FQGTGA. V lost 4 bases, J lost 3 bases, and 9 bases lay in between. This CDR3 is CASSYGGHYGYTF. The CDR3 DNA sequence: TGTGCCAGCAGCTACGGGGGACACTATGGCTACACCTTC.

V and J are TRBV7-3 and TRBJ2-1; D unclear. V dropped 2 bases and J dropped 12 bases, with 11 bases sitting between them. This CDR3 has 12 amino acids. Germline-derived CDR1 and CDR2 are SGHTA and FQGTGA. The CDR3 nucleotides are TGTGCCAGCAGCTTACTGGGCAGACGGCAGTTCTTC. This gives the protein CASSLLGRRQFF.

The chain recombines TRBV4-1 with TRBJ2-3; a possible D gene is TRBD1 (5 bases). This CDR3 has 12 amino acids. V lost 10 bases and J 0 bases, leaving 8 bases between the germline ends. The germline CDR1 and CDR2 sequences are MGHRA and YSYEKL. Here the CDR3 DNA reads TGCGCCACCCCAGGGAGCACAGATACGCAGTATTTT. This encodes CATPGSTDTQYF.

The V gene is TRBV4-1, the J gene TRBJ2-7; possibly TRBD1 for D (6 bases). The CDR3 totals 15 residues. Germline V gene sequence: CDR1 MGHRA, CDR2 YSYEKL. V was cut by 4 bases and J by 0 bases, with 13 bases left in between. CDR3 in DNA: TGCGCCAGCAGCCCCAGACAGGCCGCCTCCTACGAGCAGTACTTC. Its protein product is CASSPRQAASYEQYF.

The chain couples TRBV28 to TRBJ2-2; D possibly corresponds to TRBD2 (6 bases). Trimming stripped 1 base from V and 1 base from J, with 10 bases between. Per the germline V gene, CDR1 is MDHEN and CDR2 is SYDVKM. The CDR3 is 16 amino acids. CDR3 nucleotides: TGTGCCAGCAGTTTATTCGGGGGAAAGAACACCGGGGAGCTGTTTTTT. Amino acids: CASSLFGGKNTGELFF.

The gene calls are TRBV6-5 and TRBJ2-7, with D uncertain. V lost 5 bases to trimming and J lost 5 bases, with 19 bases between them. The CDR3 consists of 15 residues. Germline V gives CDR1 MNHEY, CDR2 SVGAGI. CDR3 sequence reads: CASSPPRASFHEQYF. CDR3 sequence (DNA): TGTGCCAGCAGTCCACCCCGTGCTAGTTTCCACGAGCAGTACTTC.

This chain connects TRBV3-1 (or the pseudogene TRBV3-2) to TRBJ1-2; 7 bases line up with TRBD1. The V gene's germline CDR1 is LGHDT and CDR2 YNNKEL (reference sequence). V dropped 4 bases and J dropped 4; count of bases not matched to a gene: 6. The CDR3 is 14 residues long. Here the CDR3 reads CASSPGGASYGYTF. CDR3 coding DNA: TGTGCCAGCAGCCCAGGGGGTGCTTCCTATGGCTACACCTTC.

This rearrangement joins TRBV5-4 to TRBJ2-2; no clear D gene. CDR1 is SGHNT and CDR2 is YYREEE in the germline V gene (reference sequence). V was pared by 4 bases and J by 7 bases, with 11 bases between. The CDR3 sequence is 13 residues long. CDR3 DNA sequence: TGTGCCAGCAGCATGCGACAAGGCGGGGAGCTGTTTTTT. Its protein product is CASSMRQGGELFF.

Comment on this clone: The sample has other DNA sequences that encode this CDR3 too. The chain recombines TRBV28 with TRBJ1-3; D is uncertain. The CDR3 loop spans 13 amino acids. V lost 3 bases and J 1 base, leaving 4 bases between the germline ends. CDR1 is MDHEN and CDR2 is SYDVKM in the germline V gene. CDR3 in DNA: TGTGCCAGCAGTTTTGGTTCTGGAAACACCATATATTTT. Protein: CASSFGSGNTIYF.

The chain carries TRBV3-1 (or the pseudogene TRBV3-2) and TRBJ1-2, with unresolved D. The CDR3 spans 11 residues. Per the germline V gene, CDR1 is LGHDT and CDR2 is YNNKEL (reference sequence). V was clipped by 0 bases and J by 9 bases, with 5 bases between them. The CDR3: CASSQEGSYTF. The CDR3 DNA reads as TGTGCCAGCAGCCAAGAGGGGAGCTACACCTTC.

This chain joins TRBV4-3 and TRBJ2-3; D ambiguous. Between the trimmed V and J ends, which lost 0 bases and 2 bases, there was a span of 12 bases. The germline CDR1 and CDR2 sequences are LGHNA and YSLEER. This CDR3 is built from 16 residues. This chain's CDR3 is CASSQDTAPNTDTQYF. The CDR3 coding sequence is TGCGCCAGCAGCCAAGATACAGCGCCCAACACAGATACGCAGTATTTT.

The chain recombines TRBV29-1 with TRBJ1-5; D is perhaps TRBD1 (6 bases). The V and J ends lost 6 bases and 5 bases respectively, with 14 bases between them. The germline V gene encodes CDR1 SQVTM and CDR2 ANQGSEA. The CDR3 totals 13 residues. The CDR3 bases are TGCAGCGTAACACAGGGAGGTGATCAGCCCCAGCATTTT. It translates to CSVTQGGDQPQHF.

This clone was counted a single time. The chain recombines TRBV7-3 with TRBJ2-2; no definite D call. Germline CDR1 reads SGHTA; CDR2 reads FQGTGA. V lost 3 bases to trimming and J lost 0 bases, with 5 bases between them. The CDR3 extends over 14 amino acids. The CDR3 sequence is CASSLAANTGELFF. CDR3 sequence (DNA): TGTGCCAGCAGCTTGGCAGCGAACACCGGGGAGCTGTTTTTT.

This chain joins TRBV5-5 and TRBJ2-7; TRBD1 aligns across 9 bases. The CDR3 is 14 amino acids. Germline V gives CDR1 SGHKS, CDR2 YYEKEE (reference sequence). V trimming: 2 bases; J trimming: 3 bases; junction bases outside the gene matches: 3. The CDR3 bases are TGTGCCAGCAGCTTTGAGACAGGGGGCTACGAGCAGTACTTC. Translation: CASSFETGGYEQYF.

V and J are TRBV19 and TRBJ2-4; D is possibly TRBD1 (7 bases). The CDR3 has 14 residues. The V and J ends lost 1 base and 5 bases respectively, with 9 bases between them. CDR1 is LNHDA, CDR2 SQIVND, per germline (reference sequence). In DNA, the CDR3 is TGTGCCAGTAGTATAGGCAGGGGGGAAAACATTCAGTACTTC. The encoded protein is CASSIGRGENIQYF. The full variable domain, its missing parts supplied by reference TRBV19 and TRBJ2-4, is DGGITQSPKYLFRKEGQNVTLSCEQNLNHDAMYWYRQDPGQGLRLIYYSQIVNDFQKGDIAEGYSVSREKKESFPLTVTSAQKNPTAFYLCASSIGRGENIQYFGAGTRLSVL.

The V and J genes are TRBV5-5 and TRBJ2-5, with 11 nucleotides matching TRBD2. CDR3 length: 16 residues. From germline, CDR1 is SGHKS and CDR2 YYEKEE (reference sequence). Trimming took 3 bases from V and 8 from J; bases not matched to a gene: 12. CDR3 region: CASSSDSGGAVETQYF. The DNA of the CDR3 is TGTGCCAGCAGCTCAGATAGCGGGGGGGCCGTTGAAACCCAGTACTTC.

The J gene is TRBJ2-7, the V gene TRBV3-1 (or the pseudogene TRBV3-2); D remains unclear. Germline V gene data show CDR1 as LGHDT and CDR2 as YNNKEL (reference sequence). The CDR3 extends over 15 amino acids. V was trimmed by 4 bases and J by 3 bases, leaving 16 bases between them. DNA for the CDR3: TGTGCCAGCAGCCGATCCGGAAGGGCGCTCTACGAGCAGTACTTC. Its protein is CASSRSGRALYEQYF.

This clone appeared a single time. The CDR3 nucleotides are TGTGCCAGCAGAGCACCCGCCGCTGAGCAGTTCTTC. This codes for CASRAPAAEQFF. The chain combines TRBV6-5 with TRBJ2-1, with unresolved D. Looked up from germline, CDR1 is MNHEY and CDR2 is SVGAGI. The CDR3 spans 12 residues. Trimming shortened V by 6 bases and J by 9 bases, and 12 bases separated the two germline ends.

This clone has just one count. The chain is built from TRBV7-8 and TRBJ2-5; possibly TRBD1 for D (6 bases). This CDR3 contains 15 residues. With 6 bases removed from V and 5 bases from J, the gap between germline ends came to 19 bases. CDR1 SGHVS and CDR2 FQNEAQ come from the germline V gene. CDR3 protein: CASRSRRGEQETQYF. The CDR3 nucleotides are TGTGCCAGCAGATCCCGCAGGGGCGAGCAGGAGACCCAGTACTTC. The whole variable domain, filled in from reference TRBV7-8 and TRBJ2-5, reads GAGVSQSPRYKVAKRGQDVALRCDPISGHVSLFWYQQALGQGPEFLTYFQNEAQLDKSGLPSDRFFAERPEGSVSTLKIQRTQQEDSAVYLCASRSRRGEQETQYFGPGTRLLVL.

This CDR3 is CASSLAGGVGQPQHF. The CDR3 bases are TGTGCCAGCAGCTTGGCAGGGGGCGTGGGTCAGCCCCAGCATTTT. The gene calls are TRBV5-5 and TRBJ1-5, with TRBD1 matching over 8 bases. The CDR3 loop spans 15 amino acids. V lost 0 bases to trimming and J lost 6 bases; unmatched junction nucleotides: 5. Germline loops: CDR1 SGHKS, CDR2 YYEKEE (reference sequence).

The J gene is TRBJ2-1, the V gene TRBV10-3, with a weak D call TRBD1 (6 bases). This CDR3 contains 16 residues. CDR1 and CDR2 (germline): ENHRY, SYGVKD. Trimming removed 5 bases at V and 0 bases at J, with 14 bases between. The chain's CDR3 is CAISIQGSSSYNEQFF. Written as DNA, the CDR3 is TGTGCCATCAGTATACAGGGTTCAAGCTCCTACAATGAGCAGTTCTTC.

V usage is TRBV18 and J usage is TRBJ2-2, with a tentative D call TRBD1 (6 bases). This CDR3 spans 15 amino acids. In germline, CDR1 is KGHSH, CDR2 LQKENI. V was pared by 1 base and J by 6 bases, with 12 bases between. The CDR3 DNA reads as TGTGCCAGCTCACCACTACAGGGCTATTCCGGGGAGCTGTTTTTT. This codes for CASSPLQGYSGELFF.

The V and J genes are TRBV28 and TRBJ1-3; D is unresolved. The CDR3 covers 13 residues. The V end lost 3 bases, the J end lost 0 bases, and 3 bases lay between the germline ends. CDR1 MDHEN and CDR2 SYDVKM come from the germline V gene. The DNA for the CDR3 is TGTGCCAGCAGTTTTTACTCTGGAAACACCATATATTTT. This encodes CASSFYSGNTIYF.

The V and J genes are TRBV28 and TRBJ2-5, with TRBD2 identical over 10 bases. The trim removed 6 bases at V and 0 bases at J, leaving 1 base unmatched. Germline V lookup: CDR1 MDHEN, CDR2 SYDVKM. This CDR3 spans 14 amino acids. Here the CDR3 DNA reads TGTGCCAGCAGGCTAGCGGGGGACCAAGAGACCCAGTACTTC. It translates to CASRLAGDQETQYF.

This CDR3 is CASSFYRGQVYGYTF. The CDR3 DNA follows: TGTGCCAGCAGCTTCTACAGGGGGCAGGTTTATGGCTACACCTTC. J is TRBJ1-2 and V is TRBV5-6; TRBD1 matches 9 bases. Germline loops: CDR1 SGHDT, CDR2 YYEEEE. The CDR3 runs 15 residues. Losses at the gene ends were 2 bases for V and 5 bases for J; bases not matched to a gene: 7.

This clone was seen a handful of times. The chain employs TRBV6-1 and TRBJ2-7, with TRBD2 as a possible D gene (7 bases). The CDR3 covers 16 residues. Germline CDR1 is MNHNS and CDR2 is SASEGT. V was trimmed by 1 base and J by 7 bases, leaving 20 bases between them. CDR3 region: CASSEVPGRGAGEQYF. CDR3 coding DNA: TGTGCCAGCAGTGAAGTCCCTGGTCGGGGGGCTGGGGAGCAGTACTTC.